This entry concerns a single T cell receptor beta chain. Its matching antigen is unknown. This record comes from a study of long-term antiretroviral therapy in people with HIV. Samples held about 0.85-11 million cryopreserved PBMC before DNA extraction. Whole-study findings and limits: Post-ART diversity increased but stayed below transplant donor controls.

An immunoSEQ assay, version v3.0, was performed at survey level. Profiling relied on immunoSEQ multiplex PCR, and the TCRdb table lists in-frame clones only, not all of them. The data contain roughly 17,000 clones, less than 85% of them seen just once; the ten biggest clones take up 8%. This receptor was identified in a man younger than 45 with HIV. The sample here was unsorted PBMCs, taken at the start of antiretroviral therapy.

The CDR3 sequence is CASSPGRKDTQYF. In nucleotides, the CDR3 is TGTGCCAGCTCACCTGGACGTAAAGATACGCAGTATTTT. The genes are TRBV18 and TRBJ2-3; D gene ambiguous. The CDR3 length is 13 residues. Per the germline V gene, CDR1 is KGHSH and CDR2 is LQKENI. Deletions cut 3 bases from V and 5 bases from J, with 9 bases between.